A single sample is the source of the 3 T cell receptor beta chains below, sequenced in a study of T cells in Graves' hyperthyroidism and ophthalmopathy (dated by TCRdb to about 2019). The method behind the library was multiplex PCR. Reads for this sample came from an Illumina HiSeq 2000. Amplification of TCR beta CDR3 regions was carried out from RNA transcripts. For the first round of RT-PCR on the TCR CDR3, the HTBI primer set was used together with the Qiagen OneStep RT-PCR kit. TCRdb itself trimmed the public reads at Q25 with fastp, ran MiXCR and retained productive beta chains. CDR3 protein sequences are deduplicated, and each keeps its most common genes and DNA. This sample gives approximately 500,000 distinct CDR3 sequences in total; approximately 44% of them show up just once. The ten biggest clones cover 7.5% to 8.5% of the sample. Material for sequencing was peripheral blood or thyroid tissue (not recorded which). The receptors were gathered from a woman younger than 35 with Graves' hyperthyroidism.

Details on this clonotype: A much larger clone differs from this one at a single base, so this may be a read error. The genes are TRBV4-1 and TRBJ2-7, with no clear D. The V and J ends lost 0 bases and 4 bases respectively, with 19 bases between them. The CDR3 totals 17 residues. Germline lookup yields CDR1 MGHRA and CDR2 YSYEKL. CDR3 nucleotide sequence: TGCGCCAGCAGCCAAGATCTTAATGGCTCAGCAAAGTACGAGCAGTACTTC. This translates into CASSQDLNGSAKYEQYF.

V and J are TRBV7-3 and TRBJ2-1, with TRBD1 identical over 7 bases. This CDR3 is 14 amino acids long. V shed 3 bases and J 10 bases; nucleotides not matched to a gene: 9. Germline lookup yields CDR1 SGHTA and CDR2 FQGTGA. Written as DNA, the CDR3 is TGTGCCAGCAGCTTGTCCCCCGGGGACAGAGAGCAGTTCTTC. It yields the protein CASSLSPGDREQFF.

The sample holds a few counts of this clonotype. The genes are TRBV7-6 and TRBJ2-1; unclear D gene. V lost 8 bases, J lost 9 bases, and 17 bases lay in between. The germline V gene encodes CDR1 SGHVS and CDR2 FNYEAQ. The length of the CDR3 is 13 residues. The CDR3 DNA reads TGTGCCAGCGGTATTAAGAGTCTCGGTGAGCAGTTCTTC. It translates to CASGIKSLGEQFF. The full variable domain, in which reference TRBV7-6 and TRBJ2-1 provide the parts outside the CDR3, is GAGVSQSPRYKVTKRGQDVALRCDPISGHVSLYWYRQALGQGPEFLTYFNYEAQQDKSGLPNDRFSAERPEGSISTLTIQRTEQRDSAMYRCASGIKSLGEQFFGPGTRLTVL.